This T cell receptor beta chain comes out of a study of CD8+ T cells in alopecia areata. Looking at the study overall: Approximately 6-11-week-old female C3H/HeJ mice were grafted with skin from spontaneously alopecic approximately 6-12-month-old C3H/HeJ graft donors.

As for this clone: Antigen unknown. Mouse gene names apply. The read ends 4 residues before the CDR3 terminus; that terminus is restored from the germline J gene.

Study conclusions and caveats: Scalp sequencing also captures normal skin's resident alphabeta T cells.

RNA, once extracted, was reverse transcribed into cDNA for use as the sequencing template. Generated by immunoSEQ multiplex PCR, the TCRdb table keeps only in-frame clones and is missing some. This repertoire holds over 100,000 clones, and none appear only once. Germline V gene data show CDR1 as NNHDY and CDR2 as SYVADS. V dropped 6 bases and J dropped 0; count of bases not matched to a gene: 4. The length of the CDR3 is 15 residues. This chain joins TRBV13-3 and TRBJ2-3; 10 positions agree with TRBD2. The TCR originated in a C3H/HeJ mouse with alopecia areata. For this strain, the MHC haplotype corresponds to H2-k. Sequences were obtained from lesional skin. The CDR3 DNA, read in part, is TGTGCCAGCATGAGGACTGGGGGAAGTGCAGAA. This gives the protein CASMRTGGSAE. The entire CDR3 is CASMRTGGSAETLYF.